The present T cell receptor beta chain was sequenced within a study of human T cells and chemical hapten exposure. In TCRdb, the RACE reads were re-called with MiXCR into one record per CDR3 protein. The data show about 98,000 distinct CDR3 sequences, 11% seen once. Stated time point: pre-sensitization, week 0. The treatment is: therapeutic diphenylcyclopropenone sensitization with weekly scalp DPC. This clonotype was picked up many times. Here the sequenced sample was whole blood, taken in connection with sensitization to the hapten diphenylcyclopropenone (DPC). The receptor was isolated from an older woman with alopecia areata. Some clones in this sample may be carry-over from other donors' samples.

CDR3: CASSPSPQGTDTQYF. In DNA form, the CDR3 reads TGTGCCAGCAGTCCCTCACCCCAGGGCACAGATACGCAGTATTTT. The rearrangement links TRBV12-3 or TRBV12-4 to TRBJ2-3, with unresolved D. The length of the CDR3 is 15 residues. Trimming took 5 bases from V and 1 from J, leaving 13 bases between them.